This T cell receptor beta chain derives from a study of vaccination and CD4 T cells after COVID-19. This CDR3 is built from 12 residues. The germline V gene has CDR1 DFQATT and CDR2 SNEGSKA (reference sequence). V was cut by 3 bases and J by 8 bases, with 10 bases left in between. The treatment is: approximately 9-day PBMC culture with coronavirus spike peptide pools or control peptides (ViraFEST assay). Before the COVID-19 pandemic (2011-2018), CD4+ T cells were obtained from the unexposed donor. This clonotype was seen a single time. The antigen is unknown. The Oncomine TCR Beta short-read assay sequenced DNA from cultured CD4+ T cells. The genomic DNA was obtained from cultured CD4+ T cells by extraction with the QIAamp micro DNA kit. TCRdb passed the PCR reads through MiXCR, listing each CDR3 protein once. This table has some 8,100 distinct CDR3 sequences, over 40% appearing once.

Sequencing was carried out using CD4+ T cells from blood, cultured in vitro. The receptor comes from a human donor in good health. This chain links TRBV20-1 with TRBJ1-4, with D perhaps matching TRBD1 (5 bases). The DNA for the CDR3 is TGCAGTGCTAGTAGGGGAAACGAAAAACTGTTTTTT. The encoded protein is CSASRGNEKLFF.